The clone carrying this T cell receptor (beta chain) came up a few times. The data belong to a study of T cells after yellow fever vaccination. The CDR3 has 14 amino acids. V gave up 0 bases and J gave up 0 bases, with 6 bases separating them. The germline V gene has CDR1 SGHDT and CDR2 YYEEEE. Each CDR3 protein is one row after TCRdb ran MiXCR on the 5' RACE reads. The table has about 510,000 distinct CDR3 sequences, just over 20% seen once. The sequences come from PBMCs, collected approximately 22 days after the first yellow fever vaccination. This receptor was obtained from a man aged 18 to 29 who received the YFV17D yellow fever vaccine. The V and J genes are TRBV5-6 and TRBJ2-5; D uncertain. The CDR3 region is CASSLDPNQETQYF. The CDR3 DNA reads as TGTGCCAGCAGCTTGGACCCGAACCAAGAGACCCAGTACTTC.